Following are 28 T cell receptor beta chains from one sample sequenced in a study of OX40 agonist ivuxolimab in advanced cancers. Method: immunoSEQ multiplex PCR; TCRdb's copy keeps in-frame clones and lacks some. The table records around 70,000 clones, roughly 80% of them present only once. This specimen was CD4+ or CD8+ T cells sorted from blood, taken in a trial of the OX40 agonist ivuxolimab. These receptors came from an adult with an advanced solid tumor such as melanoma, head and neck, liver or kidney cancer.

The rearrangement uses TRBV2 and TRBJ1-5; tentative D call: TRBD1 (6 bases). The CDR3 is 16 amino acids. The germline V gene has CDR1 SNHLY and CDR2 FYNNEI. Trimming cost V 6 bases and J 4 bases, with 19 bases left between them. The CDR3 bases are TGTGCCAGCAGAGAGACAGGTCTTTTGGGAAATCAGCCCCAGCATTTT. Protein: CASRETGLLGNQPQHF.

The chain employs TRBV28 and TRBJ2-7, with 8 positions matching TRBD2. Trimming at V came to 7 bases and at J to 3 bases, leaving 17 bases not matched to a gene. The CDR3 spans 17 residues. Germline V gene data show CDR1 as MDHEN and CDR2 as SYDVKM. The CDR3: CASTPSLPGTRIYEQYF. The CDR3 DNA is TGTGCCAGCACCCCCTCACTTCCCGGGACTAGAATCTACGAGCAGTACTTC. Together with reference TRBV28 and TRBJ2-7, the CDR3 gives the full variable domain: DVKVTQSSRYLVKRTGEKVFLECVQDMDHENMFWYRQDPGLGLRLIYFSYDVKMKEKGDIPEGYSVSREKKERFSLILESASTNQTSMYLCASTPSLPGTRIYEQYFGPGTRLTVT.

This clone was picked up a small number of times. The V gene is TRBV19, the J gene TRBJ1-6; D is unresolved. Germline CDR1 is LNHDA and CDR2 is SQIVND (reference sequence). The V end lost 6 bases, the J end lost 6 bases, and 6 bases lay between the germline ends. The CDR3 is made up of 12 amino acids. The CDR3 protein is CASRRGNSPLHF. The CDR3, as DNA: TGTGCCAGTAGAAGAGGTAATTCACCCCTCCACTTT.

This chain joins TRBV15 and TRBJ2-5; 14 nucleotides align to TRBD2. This CDR3 is built from 23 residues. Germline-derived CDR1 and CDR2 are LNHNV and YYDKDF (reference sequence). V dropped 2 bases and J dropped 2; count of bases not matched to a gene: 22. The CDR3 nucleotides are TGTGCCACCAGCAGACTCAGACTAGCGGGAGGGCCAAGATCCTACAAGTCTCAAGAGACCCAGTACTTC. Protein product: CATSRLRLAGGPRSYKSQETQYF.

J is TRBJ2-7 and V is TRBV7-6; D is ambiguous. From germline, CDR1 is SGHVS and CDR2 FNYEAQ. The CDR3 contains 13 residues. V was pared by 1 base and J by 4 bases, with 8 bases between. In DNA, the CDR3 is TGTGCCAGCAGCTTAGGGATTAAGTACGAGCAGTACTTC. It encodes CASSLGIKYEQYF.

The V call is TRBV19, the J call TRBJ2-5, with 12 bases identical to TRBD2. The CDR3 contains 14 residues. V trimming: 6 bases; J trimming: 5 bases; junction bases outside the gene matches: 4. Germline CDR1 and CDR2: LNHDA and SQIVND (reference sequence). The CDR3: CASRTSGGGETQYF. As DNA, the CDR3 is TGTGCCAGTAGGACTAGCGGGGGAGGGGAGACCCAGTACTTC.

This chain uses TRBV19 with TRBJ2-1; maybe TRBD1 (8 bases). Germline lookup yields CDR1 LNHDA and CDR2 SQIVND (reference sequence). Trimming left V 3 bases short and J 4 bases short, with 13 bases between. This CDR3 spans 15 amino acids. The CDR3 spells CASSITGGGYNEQFF. In DNA, the CDR3 is TGTGCCAGTAGTATCACAGGGGGAGGGTACAATGAGCAGTTCTTC.

The V and J genes are TRBV7-9 and TRBJ2-5, with 7 bases matching TRBD1. With 2 bases clipped from V and 5 bases from J, the junction kept 11 bases outside the gene matches. Germline V gene data show CDR1 as SEHNR and CDR2 as FQNEAQ (reference sequence). The CDR3 has 16 residues. The CDR3 coding sequence is TGTGCCAGCAGCTTATTATCCCACAGGGGCGGTGAGACCCAGTACTTC. As protein: CASSLLSHRGGETQYF.

This chain links TRBV30 with TRBJ1-5, with no clear D. V lost 0 bases to trimming and J lost 4 bases, with 7 bases between them. Looked up from germline, CDR1 is GTSNPN and CDR2 is SVGIG (reference sequence). This CDR3 has 13 residues. The CDR3 DNA reads as TGTGCCTGGAGTGTTCAAGAGAATCAGCCCCAGCATTTT. This translates into CAWSVQENQPQHF. Full variable domain (remainder filled in from reference TRBV30 and TRBJ1-5): SQTIHQWPATLVQPVGSPLSLECTVEGTSNPNLYWYRQAAGRGLQLLFYSVGIGQISSEVPQNLSASRPQDRQFILSSKKLLLSDSGFYLCAWSVQENQPQHFGDGTRLSIL.

This clone occurred a few times. The rearrangement joins TRBV29-1 to TRBJ1-1; D not resolved. This CDR3 comprises 14 residues. V gave up 7 bases and J gave up 3 bases, with 18 bases separating them. The germline V gene has CDR1 SQVTM and CDR2 ANQGSEA. The chain's CDR3 is CSASSGQKHTEAFF. CDR3 DNA: TGCAGCGCCTCGAGTGGGCAGAAGCACACTGAAGCTTTCTTT. Full variable domain (outside the CDR3, taken from reference TRBV29-1 and TRBJ1-1): SAVISQKPSRDICQRGTSLTIQCQVDSQVTMMFWYRQQPGQSLTLIATANQGSEATYESGFVIDKFPISRPNLTFSTLTVSNMSPEDSSIYLCSASSGQKHTEAFFGQGTRLTVV.

This rearrangement joins TRBV19 to TRBJ2-2, with D possibly TRBD2 on 5 matching bases. CDR3 length: 13 amino acids. V was trimmed by 5 bases and J by 6 bases, leaving 10 bases between them. Germline V CDR1 and CDR2: LNHDA, SQIVND (reference sequence). The CDR3 nucleotides are TGTGCCAGTAGTTTCGGGGTCGCCGGGGAGCTGTTTTTT. It translates to CASSFGVAGELFF.

V gene TRBV7-9 combines with J gene TRBJ2-5; D call uncertain. Trimming removed 5 bases from V and 2 bases from J, with 9 bases in between. There are 13 residues in the CDR3. Looked up from germline, CDR1 is SEHNR and CDR2 is FQNEAQ (reference sequence). This CDR3 is CASSQSAQETQYF. The CDR3 DNA reads as TGTGCCAGCAGCCAATCAGCTCAAGAGACCCAGTACTTC.

The chain combines TRBV7-3 with TRBJ2-3; 12 positions match TRBD2. V gave up 5 bases and J gave up 0 bases; unmatched junction bases: 12. CDR3 length equals 19 residues. Germline loops: CDR1 SGHTA, CDR2 FQGTGA. In DNA form, the CDR3 reads TGTGCCAGCAGCCGGGCTCTAGCGGGGGGGCTTGGAAGCACAGATACGCAGTATTTT. As protein: CASSRALAGGLGSTDTQYF.

The V gene is TRBV9, the J gene TRBJ2-2, with a possible D match to TRBD2 (6 bases). V dropped 5 bases and J dropped 2 bases, with 13 bases sitting between them. The germline V gene has CDR1 SGDLS and CDR2 YYNGEE. The CDR3 runs 15 residues. CDR3 amino acids: CASSSGLRNTGELFF. The CDR3 bases are TGTGCCAGCAGTTCGGGACTGAGAAACACCGGGGAGCTGTTTTTT.

This chain links TRBV19 with TRBJ1-5, with 7 positions matching TRBD1. The germline CDR1 and CDR2 sequences are LNHDA and SQIVND (reference sequence). The V gene end was trimmed by 8 bases and the J gene end by 4 bases; junction bases not matched to a gene: 5. This CDR3 is built from 13 residues. DNA of the CDR3: TGTGCCAGTTTGGGACAGTTAAATCAGCCCCAGCATTTT. It translates to CASLGQLNQPQHF.

The chain uses TRBV2 and TRBJ1-5, with D possibly TRBD1 on 5 matching bases. CDR3 length: 15 amino acids. Trimming pared 3 bases from V and 4 bases from J, leaving 13 bases between. CDR1 is SNHLY and CDR2 is FYNNEI in the germline V gene. The CDR3 region has the DNA TGTGCCAGCAGTGAGGACATGGCAGGGAATCAGCCCCAGCATTTT. Its translation: CASSEDMAGNQPQHF.

With respect to this clone: The identical CDR3 is also encoded by other nucleotide sequences in the sample. This chain joins TRBV9 and TRBJ2-7; TRBD1 matches at 10 bases. V trimming: 2 bases; J trimming: 3 bases; junction bases outside the gene matches: 8. This CDR3 spans 16 amino acids. Germline V gives CDR1 SGDLS, CDR2 YYNGEE. In DNA form, the CDR3 reads TGTGCCAGCAGCGTGGGGTCCGGGACAGGGGACTACGAGCAGTACTTC. Translating it yields CASSVGSGTGDYEQYF.

The chain links TRBV18 to TRBJ2-1; no definite D call. Trimming removed 0 bases at V and 2 bases at J, with 8 bases between. Germline V lookup: CDR1 KGHSH, CDR2 LQKENI. The CDR3 contains 15 residues. CDR3 region: CASSPPAGPYNEQFF. The CDR3 DNA reads as TGTGCCAGCTCACCACCGGCAGGTCCCTACAATGAGCAGTTCTTC.

The V and J genes are TRBV6-6 and TRBJ1-4; the D is unclear. Germline CDR1 and CDR2: MNHNY and SVGAGI (reference sequence). The CDR3 totals 12 residues. V lost 7 bases to trimming and J lost 5 bases, with 8 bases between them. CDR3 amino acids: CASTRPNEKLFF. The CDR3 coding sequence is TGTGCCAGCACCAGACCGAATGAAAAACTGTTTTTT.

This clone has just a few counts. This chain links TRBV6-6 with TRBJ2-7, with D possibly matching TRBD1 (6 bases). The CDR3 contains 12 residues. CDR1 MNHNY and CDR2 SVGAGI come from the germline V gene (reference sequence). Trimming took 8 bases from V and 6 from J, leaving 14 bases between them. CDR3: CASSPQGREQYV. Written as DNA, the CDR3 is TGTGCCAGCTCCCCTCAGGGGCGCGAGCAGTACGTC.

CDR3 sequence reads: CASSRTSGGGSYNEQFF. The CDR3 region has the DNA TGCGCCAGCAGCCGGACTAGCGGGGGCGGATCCTACAATGAGCAGTTCTTC. The rearrangement links TRBV5-1 to TRBJ2-1; 13 bases fit TRBD2. V shed 4 bases, J shed 1 base, and the junction held 5 bases outside the gene matches. CDR1 is SGHRS and CDR2 is YFSETQ in the germline V gene. The CDR3 is 17 residues long.

The CDR3 region has the DNA TGTGCCAGCAGCCGTCCCGGGACAGAACTCGCGGGCTATGGCTACACCTTC. Its protein is CASSRPGTELAGYGYTF. This chain links TRBV7-9 with TRBJ1-2; 7 nucleotides line up with TRBD1. J gave up 4 bases and V 5 bases, and 16 bases lay outside the gene matches. This CDR3 region has 17 residues. The germline gives CDR1 SEHNR, CDR2 FQNEAQ (reference sequence).

This chain connects TRBV2 to TRBJ2-5, with D perhaps given as TRBD1 or TRBD2 (7 bases each). Germline V CDR1 and CDR2: SNHLY, FYNNEI. The CDR3 sequence is 14 residues long. V was shortened by 5 bases and J by 4 bases, with 14 bases between the two germline ends. The CDR3 coding sequence is TGTGCCAGCAGTCCACAGGGGAGGGGAGAGACCCAGTACTTC. Residues: CASSPQGRGETQYF.

The V gene is TRBV4-2, the J gene TRBJ2-7; perhaps TRBD2 as D (5 bases). The CDR3 has 16 residues. Germline V CDR1 and CDR2: LGHNA, YNFKEQ. Deletions cut 0 bases from V and 2 bases from J, with 14 bases between. The CDR3 DNA is TGTGCCAGCAGCCAAGAATTGGGGAGTGGGACCTACGAGCAGTACTTC. It translates to CASSQELGSGTYEQYF.

The chain links TRBV2 to TRBJ2-1; the match to TRBD2 covers 10 bases. V shed 2 bases and J 6 bases; nucleotides not matched to a gene: 1. CDR1 and CDR2 (germline): SNHLY, FYNNEI. CDR3 length equals 14 residues. This CDR3 is CASSELAGANEQFF. In DNA, the CDR3 is TGTGCCAGCAGTGAACTAGCGGGGGCCAATGAGCAGTTCTTC.

This sequence joins TRBV5-6 and TRBJ2-7; 10 bases align to TRBD1. From germline, CDR1 is SGHDT and CDR2 YYEEEE. The junction had 8 bases not matched to a gene; V was cut back by 1 base and J by 7 bases. The CDR3 loop spans 15 amino acids. The chain's CDR3 is CASSLTGTGVPEQYF. CDR3 nucleotides: TGTGCCAGCAGCTTGACGGGGACAGGGGTGCCTGAGCAGTACTTC.

In this sample, this clone turned up many times. The chain couples TRBV6-4 to TRBJ1-5; 8 bases line up with TRBD1. The CDR3 extends over 16 amino acids. The germline gives CDR1 MRHNA, CDR2 SNTAGT. The J segment lost 1 base and the V segment lost 2 bases, leaving 4 bases of the junction unmatched. The CDR3 coding sequence is TGTGCCAGCAGTGACGCAGGGGGCGCGAGCAATCAGCCCCAGCATTTT. Translating gives CASSDAGGASNQPQHF.

J is TRBJ1-6 and V is TRBV11-2; 7 bases align to TRBD1. This CDR3 is 15 amino acids long. Germline CDR1 and CDR2: SGHAT and FQNNGV. After removal of 5 bases from V and 3 bases from J, the junction contained 4 bases not matched to a gene. CDR3 amino acids: CASSGTANYNSPLHF. The CDR3 DNA is TGTGCCAGCAGCGGGACAGCAAACTATAATTCACCCCTCCACTTT.